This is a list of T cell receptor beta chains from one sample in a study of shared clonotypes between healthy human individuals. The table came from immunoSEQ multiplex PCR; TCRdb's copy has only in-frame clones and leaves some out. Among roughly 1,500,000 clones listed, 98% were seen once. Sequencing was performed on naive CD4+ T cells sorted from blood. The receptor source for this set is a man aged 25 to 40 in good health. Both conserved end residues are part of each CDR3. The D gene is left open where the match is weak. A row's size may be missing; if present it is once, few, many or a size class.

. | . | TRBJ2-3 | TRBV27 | TGTGCCAGCAGTTTATGGGGCGGTGGCACAGATACGCAGTATTTT | CASSLWGGGTDTQYF
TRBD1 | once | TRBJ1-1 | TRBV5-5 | TGTGCCAGCAGCTCTGGGGACAGGCCGCAAGCTTTCTTT | CASSSGDRPQAFF
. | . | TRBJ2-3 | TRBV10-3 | TGTGCCATCAGCGGAAGCACAGATACGCAGTATTTT | CAISGSTDTQYF
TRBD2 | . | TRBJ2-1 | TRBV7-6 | TGTGCCAGCAGCTCCGTAGCGGGAGAAAAACACAATGAGCAGTTCTTC | CASSSVAGEKHNEQFF
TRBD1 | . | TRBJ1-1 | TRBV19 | TGTGCCAGTAGTGACCGGACAGGGGAGAACACTGAAGCTTTCTTT | CASSDRTGENTEAFF
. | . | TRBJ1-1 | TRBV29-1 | TGCAGCGTTGAAGAGGGAAGAGCTTTCTTT | CSVEEGRAFF
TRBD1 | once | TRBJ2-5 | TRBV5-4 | TGTGCCAGCAGCTTTATCCCAGACAGGGGAGAGTACTTC | CASSFIPDRGEYF
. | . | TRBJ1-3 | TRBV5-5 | TGTGCCAGCAGCTTGACGGTCTCTGGAAACACCATATATTTT | CASSLTVSGNTIYF
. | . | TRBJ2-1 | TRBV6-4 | TGTGCCAGCAGCCGAGAAATGACCCCCTACAATGAGCAGTTCTTC | CASSREMTPYNEQFF
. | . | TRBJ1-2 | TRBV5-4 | TGTGCCAGCAGCCTTAGACTTCCCTATGGCTACACCTTC | CASSLRLPYGYTF
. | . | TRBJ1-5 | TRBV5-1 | TGCGCCAGCAGCTTAAACGCCGGGGTCAATCAGCCCCAGCATTTT | CASSLNAGVNQPQHF
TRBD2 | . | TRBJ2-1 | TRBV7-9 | TGTGCCAGCAGCCCGACTAGCGGTACCTACAATGAGCAGTTCTTC | CASSPTSGTYNEQFF
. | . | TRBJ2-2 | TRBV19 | TGTGCCAGTAGTACGCAGGGAAGCGCCGGGGAGCTGTTTTTT | CASSTQGSAGELFF
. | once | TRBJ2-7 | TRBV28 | TGTGCCAGCACTAGAGGGCTAGGAAACGAGCAGTACTTC | CASTRGLGNEQYF
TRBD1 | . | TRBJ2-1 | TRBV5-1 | TGCGCCAGCAGCTCATTCCGGGACAGGGGGGAGAGTGAGCAGTTCTTC | CASSSFRDRGESEQFF
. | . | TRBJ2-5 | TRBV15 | TGTGCCACCAGCAGAGGTCAAAGGACCCAGTACTTC | CATSRGQRTQYF
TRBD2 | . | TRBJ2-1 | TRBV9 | TGTGCCAGCAGCGTAGTGGGACTAGCGGGAGCTGAGCAGTTCTTC | CASSVVGLAGAEQFF
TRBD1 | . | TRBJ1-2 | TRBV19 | TGTGCCAGTAGTATCCGTACAGGGGGCCATAACTATGGCTACACCTTC | CASSIRTGGHNYGYTF
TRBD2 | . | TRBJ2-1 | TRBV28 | TGTGCCAGCAGTTTTCTTCCCCTAGCGGGGCCCCGGAATGAGCAGTTCTTC | CASSFLPLAGPRNEQFF
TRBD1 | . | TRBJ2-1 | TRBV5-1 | TGCGCCAGCAGCTTCGGGGACAGGGGCGGCAATGAGCAGTTCTTC | CASSFGDRGGNEQFF
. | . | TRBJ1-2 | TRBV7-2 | TGTGCCAGCAGCTGGAACGACCCCTTCTATGGCTACACCTTC | CASSWNDPFYGYTF
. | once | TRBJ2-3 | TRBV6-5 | TGTGCCAGCAGTTACTCAGACTACCCAGATACGCAGTATTTT | CASSYSDYPDTQYF
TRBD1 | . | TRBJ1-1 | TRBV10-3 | TGTGCCATCACCGGGACAGCCTCTCTCACTGAAGCTTTCTTT | CAITGTASLTEAFF
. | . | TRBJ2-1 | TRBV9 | TGTGCCAGCAGGAGCGGGGACATCCACAATGAGCAGTTCTTC | CASRSGDIHNEQFF
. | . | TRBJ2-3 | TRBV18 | TGTGCCAGCTCACCACTGGCTGATCTTGGCACAGATACGCAGTATTTT | CASSPLADLGTDTQYF
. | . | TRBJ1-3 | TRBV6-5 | TGTGCCAGCGGTCGAGACTCTGGAAACACCATATATTTT | CASGRDSGNTIYF
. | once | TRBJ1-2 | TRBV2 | TGTGCCAGCAGTGAATTGGACAGTGGCTACACCTTC | CASSELDSGYTF
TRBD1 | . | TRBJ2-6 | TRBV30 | TGTGCCTGGAGTGTGTTCGGGACAGGGCGTACTGGGGCCAACGTCCTGACTTTC | CAWSVFGTGRTGANVLTF
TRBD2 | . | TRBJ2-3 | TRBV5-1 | TGCGCCAGCAGCTACTTAGCGGGAGACACAGATACGCAGTATTTT | CASSYLAGDTDTQYF
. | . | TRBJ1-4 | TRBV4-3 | TGCGCCAGCAGCCAGCAAACAGGGCCCCATGAAAAACTGTTTTTT | CASSQQTGPHEKLFF
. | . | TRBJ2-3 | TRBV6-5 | TGTGCCAGCAGGCAAGGGGATACGCAGTATTTT | CASRQGDTQYF
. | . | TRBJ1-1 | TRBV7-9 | TGTGCCAGCAGCTTAGGACAGGCCCCCACAGGGACTGAAGCTTTCTTT | CASSLGQAPTGTEAFF
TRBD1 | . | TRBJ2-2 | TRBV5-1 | TGCGCCAGCAGCACAGGGGGCCGCACCGGGGAGCTGTTTTTT | CASSTGGRTGELFF
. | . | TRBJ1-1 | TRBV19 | TGTGCCAGTAGTATAGATCGTCGGCAGGGCCCGAACACTGAAGCTTTCTTT | CASSIDRRQGPNTEAFF
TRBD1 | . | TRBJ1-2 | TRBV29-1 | TGCAGCGTCGAGGACAGGGGGAACTATGGCTACACCTTC | CSVEDRGNYGYTF
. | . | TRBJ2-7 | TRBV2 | TGTGCCAGCAGGAGCTACGAGCAGTACTTC | CASRSYEQYF
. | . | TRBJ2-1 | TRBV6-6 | TGTGCCAGCGGCCCTACCGTGGTAAGGGAGCAGTTCTTC | CASGPTVVREQFF
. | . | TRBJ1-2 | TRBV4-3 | TGCGCCAGCAGCCAAGTGAAGGGGAATTACTATGGCTACACCTTC | CASSQVKGNYYGYTF
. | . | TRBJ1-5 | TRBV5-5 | TGTGCCAGCAGCTTGACAGGTTATCAGCCCCAGCATTTT | CASSLTGYQPQHF
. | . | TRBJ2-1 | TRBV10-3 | TGTGCCATCAGCGCCGGGACCCCTAATGAGCAGTTCTTC | CAISAGTPNEQFF
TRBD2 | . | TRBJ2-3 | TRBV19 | TGTGCCAGTAGTAGGACTAGCGGAGCGGGCACAGATACGCAGTATTTT | CASSRTSGAGTDTQYF
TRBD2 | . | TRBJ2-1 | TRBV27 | TGTGCCAGCAGTCGAGTTCCCGGCGGGAGGGCCTACAATGAGCAGTTCTTC | CASSRVPGGRAYNEQFF